The 4 T cell receptor beta chains presented below share a single source sample, sequenced in a study of vaccination and CD4 T cells after COVID-19. These receptors lack a known antigen. The treatment was: approximately nine-day PBMC culture with coronavirus spike peptide pools or control peptides (ViraFEST assay). Oncomine TCR Beta short-read sequencing was applied to DNA from cultured CD4+ T cells. TCRdb re-called the PCR reads through MiXCR, storing one row per CDR3 protein. The sample lists about 3,500 distinct CDR3 sequences, about a sixth occurring once. Sample: CD4+ T cells from blood, cultured in vitro. The source is a human donor who had recovered from COVID-19.

Within the sample, this clonotype is large. This chain connects TRBV19 to TRBJ1-1; tentative D call: TRBD1 (5 bases). The ends were cut back, 6 bases at V and 2 bases at J, with 13 bases in the middle. In germline, CDR1 is LNHDA, CDR2 SQIVND (reference sequence). The CDR3 runs 14 residues. As DNA, the CDR3 is TGTGCCAGTAGCAGAGGGACGCCTAACACTGAAGCTTTCTTT. As protein: CASSRGTPNTEAFF.

This clonotype turned up a few times. The rearrangement joins TRBV12-3 or TRBV12-4 to TRBJ2-3; D possibly corresponds to TRBD2 (6 bases). V lost 3 bases, J lost 5 bases, and 18 bases lay in between. The CDR3 extends over 16 amino acids. CDR3 nucleotide sequence: TGTGCCAGCAGTTTCTACGGTAGGGGAGGTCGAGATACGCAGTATTTT. This encodes CASSFYGRGGRDTQYF.

This clonotype is deemed medium-sized. The chain couples TRBV2 to TRBJ1-5, with 8 bases aligning to TRBD1. Germline lookup yields CDR1 SNHLY and CDR2 FYNNEI. This CDR3 region has 17 residues. V lost 4 bases to trimming and J lost 3 bases; unmatched junction nucleotides: 11. The CDR3 DNA follows: TGTGCCAGCAGTGGACGTCTGGACAGGGAATCCAATCAGCCCCAGCATTTT. It encodes CASSGRLDRESNQPQHF.

This clonotype was observed a few times. This chain joins TRBV12-3 or TRBV12-4 and TRBJ2-7, with D possibly being TRBD2 (5 bases). V lost 3 bases, J lost 6 bases, and 15 bases lay in between. The CDR3 length is 14 residues. The CDR3 sequence is CASSFSGSRVEQYF. The CDR3 nucleotides read TGTGCCAGCAGTTTCTCGGGGTCCCGGGTCGAGCAGTACTTC.